The 8 T cell receptor beta chains in this list originate from one sample, sequenced in a study of cytotoxic CD8 clonotypes in ibrutinib-treated CLL (dated by TCRdb to 2020 to 2023). Library preparation used the immunoSEQ multiplex PCR assay. TCRdb mirrors the immuneACCESS table, restricted to in-frame sequences. Some clones are absent from its copies; in checked studies, under half trace to an unresolved V gene, and the reason for the others is unknown. This sample lists approximately 23,000 clones; roughly four fifths were detected once. The ten largest account for approximately 7.2% of the sample. Sequences were derived from PBMCs, sampled before ibrutinib treatment. The receptors here all came from a human donor with chronic lymphocytic leukemia.

The J gene is TRBJ2-2, the V gene TRBV29-1; D is tentatively TRBD1 or TRBD2 (5 bases each). CDR1 is SQVTM, CDR2 ANQGSEA, per germline. V lost 5 bases and J lost 6, with 16 bases in between. The CDR3 runs to 14 residues. The CDR3 nucleotides are TGCAGCGTTCGAGGGGCAGGGACGGCCGGGGAGCTGTTTTTT. Its translation is CSVRGAGTAGELFF.

This clone was seen only a few times. The genes are TRBV28 and TRBJ2-2, with D hard to call. The CDR3 is 14 residues long. V gave up 3 bases and J gave up 5 bases, with 10 bases separating them. CDR1 is MDHEN, CDR2 SYDVKM, per germline. The CDR3 DNA reads TGTGCCAGCAGTTTTCAAGGTTTGACCGGGGAGCTGTTTTTT. It translates to CASSFQGLTGELFF. The complete variable domain, with remaining parts taken from reference TRBV28 and TRBJ2-2, reads DVKVTQSSRYLVKRTGEKVFLECVQDMDHENMFWYRQDPGLGLRLIYFSYDVKMKEKGDIPEGYSVSREKKERFSLILESASTNQTSMYLCASSFQGLTGELFFGEGSRLTVL.

This rearrangement joins TRBV19 to TRBJ1-5; 8 bases align to TRBD1. The CDR3 is 14 residues long. Germline trimming cut 6 bases from V and 5 bases from J; bases unmatched to any gene: 6. From germline, CDR1 is LNHDA and CDR2 SQIVND (reference sequence). The CDR3 loop is CASRDRVGDQPQHF. The CDR3 nucleotides are TGTGCCAGTAGGGACAGGGTAGGGGATCAGCCCCAGCATTTT.

V gene TRBV4-3 combines with J gene TRBJ1-4, with 7 nucleotides matching TRBD1. Germline values: CDR1 LGHNA, CDR2 YSLEER. V was pared by 4 bases and J by 8 bases, with 10 bases of the junction left unmatched. There are 15 residues in the CDR3. CDR3 sequence reads: CASSPRQGFEEKLFF. The CDR3 DNA is TGCGCCAGCAGCCCTCGACAGGGATTTGAAGAAAAACTGTTTTTT.

V is TRBV28 and J is TRBJ2-7; D remains unclear. Germline CDR1 MDHEN, CDR2 SYDVKM. The CDR3 contains 16 residues. The V end was cut by 3 bases, the J end by 3 bases, with 18 bases between. CDR3 DNA: TGTGCCAGCAGTTTGGGGATGGTCCTTGGGCACTACGAGCAGTACTTC. Its translation is CASSLGMVLGHYEQYF.

With regard to this clone: The junction departs from germline at one end; a sequencing error may be responsible. This sequence joins TRBV7-7 and TRBJ2-7; TRBD2 matches at 7 bases. Germline V gene lookup returns CDR1 SSHAT and CDR2 FNYEAQ (reference sequence). CDR3 size: 13 residues. CDR3 region: CASSSGGTYEQYF. The CDR3 DNA reads TGTGCTAGCAGCTCGGGAGGTACCTACGAGCAGTACTTC.

The chain recombines TRBV18 with TRBJ2-7; D possibly matches TRBD1 or TRBD2 (5 bases each). V was trimmed by 3 bases and J by 1 base, leaving 10 bases between them. Germline V gives CDR1 KGHSH, CDR2 LQKENI. This CDR3 is 14 amino acids long. The CDR3 region has the DNA TGTGCCAGCTCACCCGGGACGGCTTCCTACGAGCAGTACTTC. It codes for CASSPGTASYEQYF.

The chain recombines TRBV7-3 with TRBJ1-3; TRBD1 aligns across 7 bases. This CDR3 comprises 16 residues. With 3 bases clipped from V and 4 bases from J, the junction kept 9 bases outside the gene matches. Germline values: CDR1 SGHTA, CDR2 FQGTGA. The CDR3 is CASSLANRGAGNTIYF. CDR3 in DNA: TGTGCCAGCAGCTTGGCGAACAGGGGAGCCGGAAACACCATATATTTT.